These 15 T cell receptor beta chains share one sample of origin, sequenced in a study of blood T cell repertoires in COVID-19 (dated by TCRdb to between 2020 and 2021). Library creation used the immunoSEQ multiplex PCR assay. TCRdb stores this immuneACCESS table with in-frame sequences only. Part of the clones is absent; in the studies checked, under half of the shortfall reflects unresolved V genes, and no reason is known for the rest. Here the sample has a few hundred thousand clones; approximately 90% occur a single time. Clones ranked in the top ten supply roughly 3.6% of the sample. The sample taken for sequencing was peripheral blood. The receptors stem from a woman aged 40 to 55 with acute or convalescent COVID-19.

The chain is built from TRBV6-5 and TRBJ1-3, with 7 positions matching TRBD1. Germline V gene sequence: CDR1 MNHEY, CDR2 SVGAGI. The CDR3 consists of 14 residues. V shed 7 bases, J shed 3 bases, and the junction held 6 bases outside the gene matches. CDR3: CASTPDRVGNTIYF. Here the CDR3 DNA reads TGTGCCAGCACCCCCGACAGGGTTGGAAACACCATATATTTT.

The rearrangement joins TRBV4-1 to TRBJ1-5; D might be TRBD1 (6 bases). Trimming took 0 bases from V and 0 from J, leaving 9 bases between them. The CDR3 has 16 amino acids. Germline-derived CDR1 and CDR2 are MGHRA and YSYEKL. CDR3 DNA sequence: TGCGCCAGCAGCCAAGATCGGACAGTTAGCAATCAGCCCCAGCATTTT. It is translated as CASSQDRTVSNQPQHF.

This chain uses TRBV12-2 with TRBJ2-7; the table's D call, TRBD2, was not checked against the DNA. TRBV12-2 is marked as a pseudogene. CDR3 length: 13 residues. The CDR3 DNA is TGTGCAAGTCGCTTAGTAGCGACTTACGAGCAGTACGTC. It codes for CASRLVATYEQYV.

The V call is TRBV15, the J call TRBJ1-2, with 7 nucleotides matching TRBD1. The CDR3 is 14 residues long. With V trimmed by 5 bases and J by 4 bases, 7 bases remained unmatched. CDR1 is LNHNV and CDR2 is YYDKDF in the germline V gene (reference sequence). CDR3 sequence (DNA): TGTGCCACCAGCCCTGACAGGGCACTCTATGGCTACACCTTC. Translating it yields CATSPDRALYGYTF.

The V gene is TRBV5-6, the J gene TRBJ2-1; the D gene is possibly TRBD2 (6 bases). The CDR3 contains 13 residues. Germline assignment: CDR1 SGHDT and CDR2 YYEEEE. Trimming cost V 1 base and J 8 bases, with 10 bases left between them. The CDR3 region is CASSLTGGHEQFF. The CDR3 DNA sequence: TGTGCCAGCAGCTTGACAGGAGGGCATGAGCAGTTCTTC.

This chain links TRBV6-5 with TRBJ1-1; a weak D match, TRBD1 (5 bases). CDR1 is MNHEY, CDR2 SVGAGI, per germline. V was clipped by 0 bases and J by 8 bases, with 13 bases between them. There are 14 residues in the CDR3. CDR3 amino acids: CASSYSARTQEAFF. The CDR3 DNA reads as TGTGCCAGCAGTTACTCAGCACGGACACAGGAAGCTTTCTTT.

The genes are TRBV2 and TRBJ1-1, with D unclear. V lost 7 bases and J 2 bases, leaving 8 bases between the germline ends. CDR3 length: 12 amino acids. CDR1 is SNHLY, CDR2 FYNNEI, per germline. CDR3 region: CASNTGNTEAFF. The CDR3 DNA is TGTGCCAGCAATACGGGAAACACTGAAGCTTTCTTT.

In its sample, this clone was seen once. This chain joins TRBV19 and TRBJ1-1; 9 bases agree with TRBD1. Germline trimming cut 3 bases from V and 0 bases from J; bases unmatched to any gene: 2. Germline-derived CDR1 and CDR2 are LNHDA and SQIVND (reference sequence). The CDR3 covers 15 residues. The CDR3: CASSMGQGVNTEAFF. Here the CDR3 DNA reads TGTGCCAGTAGTATGGGACAGGGAGTGAACACTGAAGCTTTCTTT.

The rearrangement links TRBV11-3 to TRBJ2-1, with no clear D. Trimming stripped 0 bases from V and 0 bases from J, with 9 bases between. Germline lookup yields CDR1 SGHNT and CDR2 YENEEA. The CDR3 loop spans 16 amino acids. The DNA of the CDR3 is TGTGCCAGCAGCTTAGATCGGCGGAGCTCCTACAATGAGCAGTTCTTC. This codes for CASSLDRRSSYNEQFF.

The chain combines TRBV19 with TRBJ2-5, with TRBD1 matching 8 bases. V lost 6 bases to trimming and J lost 4 bases; unmatched junction nucleotides: 10. The CDR3 runs 15 residues. Germline V lookup: CDR1 LNHDA, CDR2 SQIVND (reference sequence). CDR3 residues: CASSVGTGGRETQYF. In DNA form, the CDR3 reads TGTGCCAGTAGCGTCGGGACAGGCGGGCGAGAGACCCAGTACTTC. The full variable domain, with the rest looked up from reference TRBV19 and TRBJ2-5, is DGGITQSPKYLFRKEGQNVTLSCEQNLNHDAMYWYRQDPGQGLRLIYYSQIVNDFQKGDIAEGYSVSREKKESFPLTVTSAQKNPTAFYLCASSVGTGGRETQYFGPGTRLLVL.

This chain links TRBV10-3 with TRBJ2-2; 8 nucleotides agree with TRBD2. After removal of 0 bases from V and 3 bases from J, the junction contained 3 bases not matched to a gene. The length of the CDR3 is 16 residues. The V gene's germline CDR1 is ENHRY and CDR2 SYGVKD. The CDR3 is CAISESSGGYTGELFF. CDR3 sequence (DNA): TGTGCCATCAGTGAGTCGAGCGGGGGATACACCGGGGAGCTGTTTTTT.

The table lists this clone with a count of one. V gene TRBV10-3 combines with J gene TRBJ2-1, with TRBD2 matching over 12 bases. After removal of 7 bases from V and 3 bases from J, the junction contained 13 bases not matched to a gene. The CDR3 is 18 residues long. Germline lookup yields CDR1 ENHRY and CDR2 SYGVKD. CDR3 residues: CAIMKTVLAGGSYNEQFF. CDR3 in DNA: TGTGCCATCATGAAGACGGTACTAGCGGGGGGCAGCTACAATGAGCAGTTCTTC.

The chain carries TRBV19 and TRBJ2-1; possibly TRBD1 for D (6 bases). Germline V gene data show CDR1 as LNHDA and CDR2 as SQIVND (reference sequence). The ends were cut back, 3 bases at V and 7 bases at J, with 16 bases in the middle. This CDR3 is built from 15 residues. The CDR3 reads CASSMNPLQGNEQFF. For the CDR3, the DNA is TGTGCCAGTAGTATGAACCCCCTCCAGGGGAATGAGCAGTTCTTC.

This clone has just one count. The chain employs TRBV24-1 and TRBJ2-1; TRBD1 agrees at 7 bases. CDR1 is KGHDR, CDR2 SFDVKD, per germline. The CDR3 is 16 amino acids. J was trimmed by 5 bases and V by 3 bases; bases with no gene match: 9. This CDR3 reads CATSDRGWTGDNEQFF. As DNA, the CDR3 is TGTGCCACCAGTGATCGGGGATGGACAGGAGACAATGAGCAGTTCTTC.

The chain carries TRBV7-9 and TRBJ2-3, with 11 nucleotides matching TRBD2. The CDR3 sequence is 15 residues long. Germline trimming cut 1 base from V and 3 bases from J; bases unmatched to any gene: 0. Germline CDR1 is SEHNR and CDR2 is FQNEAQ (reference sequence). CDR3 residues: CASSLGLAGTDTQYF. The DNA for the CDR3 is TGTGCCAGCAGCTTAGGACTAGCGGGGACAGATACGCAGTATTTT.